Sequencing of this T cell receptor beta chain was carried out in a study of T-cell memory formation after mild COVID-19. General study points: CD8+ contracting clones occupied EMRA, while CD4+ ones occupied mainly CM and EM. The study detected some responding clones in pre-infection memory, suggesting cross-reactive memory joined. Clones contracting day 15 to 85 were balanced CD4/CD8; later expanders leaned CD4+.

This clonotype was detected many times. Its antigen is currently unknown. TCRdb fed the 5' RACE reads into MiXCR, producing one record per CDR3 protein. The profile shows 550,000 to 700,000 distinct CDR3 sequences, about 20% of them singletons. The V gene's germline CDR1 is SEHNR and CDR2 FQNEAQ (reference sequence). The length of the CDR3 is 15 residues. V lost 3 bases to trimming and J lost 3 bases; unmatched junction nucleotides: 6. Sequencing was performed on PBMCs or a T cell subset sorted from them (not recorded which). The chain uses TRBV7-9 and TRBJ2-5, with 8 bases fitting TRBD1. This receptor was obtained from an adult woman who had mild COVID-19 (a few samples of this study predate the infection). Cell type and time point are not known. This CDR3 is CASSFWAGGEETQYF. In DNA form, the CDR3 reads TGTGCCAGCAGCTTTTGGGCAGGGGGCGAAGAGACCCAGTACTTC.